At least ten counts were recorded for the clone carrying this T cell receptor beta chain. Its antigen is still unknown. The CDR3 covers 18 residues. The germline gives CDR1 SGHTA, CDR2 FQGTGA. J was trimmed by 4 bases and V by 4 bases; bases with no gene match: 14. This entry comes from a study of T cells after yellow fever vaccination. Study-wide background: Low-cell-number fractions were prepared with SMART-Seq v4 Ultra Low Input.

Broader study findings: Clonotypes appearing in both CD4 and CD8 compartments existed, and their share was small. Clones that expanded after primary vaccination mostly reappeared after the booster (96% CD4, 88% CD8). FACS-sorted repertoires could contain abundant clonotypes contaminating from the bulk population.

TCRdb reprocessed the 5' RACE reads via MiXCR and lists one record per CDR3 protein. The sample includes roughly 310,000 distinct CDR3 sequences, around 4% seen only once; the top ten take around 20%. This TCR was sampled from a man aged 18 to 29 who received the YFV17D yellow fever vaccine. The chain joins TRBV7-3 to TRBJ2-2; 8 bases agree with TRBD2. This specimen consisted of PBMCs, obtained on the day of the yellow fever booster vaccination. The CDR3 bases are TGTGCCAGCAGCTCCAACCCGGGGGGGGTATTTAGCACCGGGGAGCTGTTTTTT. Protein sequence: CASSSNPGGVFSTGELFF.